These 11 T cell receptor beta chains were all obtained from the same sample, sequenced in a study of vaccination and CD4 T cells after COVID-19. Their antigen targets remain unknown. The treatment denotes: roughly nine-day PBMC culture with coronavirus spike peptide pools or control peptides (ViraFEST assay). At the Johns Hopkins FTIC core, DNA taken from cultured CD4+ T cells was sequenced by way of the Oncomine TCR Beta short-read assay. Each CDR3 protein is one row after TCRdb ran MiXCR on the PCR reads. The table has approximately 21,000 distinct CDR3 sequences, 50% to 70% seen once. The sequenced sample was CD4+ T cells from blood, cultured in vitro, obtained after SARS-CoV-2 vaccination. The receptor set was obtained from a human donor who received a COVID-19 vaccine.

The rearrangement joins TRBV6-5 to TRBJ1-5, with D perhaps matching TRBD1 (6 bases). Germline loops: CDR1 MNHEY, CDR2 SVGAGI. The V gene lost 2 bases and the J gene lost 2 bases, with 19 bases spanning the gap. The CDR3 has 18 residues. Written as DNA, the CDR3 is TGTGCCAGCAGTTACCGTTCTGCGGGGGCGCGCGGCAATCAGCCCCAGCATTTT. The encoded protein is CASSYRSAGARGNQPQHF.

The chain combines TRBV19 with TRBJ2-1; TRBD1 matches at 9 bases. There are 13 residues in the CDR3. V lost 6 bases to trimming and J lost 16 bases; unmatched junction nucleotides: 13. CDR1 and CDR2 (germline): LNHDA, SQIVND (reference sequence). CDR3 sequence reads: CASSPGRDRERFF. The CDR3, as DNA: TGTGCCAGTAGCCCAGGCCGGGACAGGGAGCGTTTCTTC.

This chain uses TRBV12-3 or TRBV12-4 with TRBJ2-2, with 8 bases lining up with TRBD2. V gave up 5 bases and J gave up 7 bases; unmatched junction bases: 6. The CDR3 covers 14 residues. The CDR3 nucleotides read TGTGCCAGCAGTCCGGGACTAGGAGGCGGGGAGCTGTTTTTT. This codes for CASSPGLGGGELFF.

Written as DNA, the CDR3 is TGTGCCAGTAGTATAATGACAGGTTCCGGCACAGATACGCAGTATTTT. This encodes CASSIMTGSGTDTQYF. The J gene is TRBJ2-3, the V gene TRBV19; a weak D match, TRBD1 (6 bases). The V and J ends lost 2 bases and 1 base respectively, with 13 bases between them. This CDR3 comprises 16 residues. Germline V gene sequence: CDR1 LNHDA, CDR2 SQIVND (reference sequence).

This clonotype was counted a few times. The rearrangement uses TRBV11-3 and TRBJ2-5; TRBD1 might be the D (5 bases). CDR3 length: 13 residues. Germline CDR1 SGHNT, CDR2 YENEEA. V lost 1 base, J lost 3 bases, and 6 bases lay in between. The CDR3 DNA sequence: TGTGCCAGCAGCTTAGGCAGGGAAGAGACCCAGTACTTC. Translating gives CASSLGREETQYF.

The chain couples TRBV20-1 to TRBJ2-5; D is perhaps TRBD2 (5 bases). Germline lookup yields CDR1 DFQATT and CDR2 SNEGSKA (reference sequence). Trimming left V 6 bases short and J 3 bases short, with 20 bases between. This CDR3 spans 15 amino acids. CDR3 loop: CSAKKARLGEETQYF. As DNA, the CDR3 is TGCAGTGCCAAAAAAGCGAGGCTGGGAGAAGAGACCCAGTACTTC.

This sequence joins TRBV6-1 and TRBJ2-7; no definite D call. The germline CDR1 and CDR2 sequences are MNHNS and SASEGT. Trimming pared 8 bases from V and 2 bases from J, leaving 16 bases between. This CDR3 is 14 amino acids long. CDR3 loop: CASQKTRGTYEQYF. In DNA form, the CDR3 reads TGTGCCAGCCAGAAGACACGTGGGACCTACGAGCAGTACTTC.

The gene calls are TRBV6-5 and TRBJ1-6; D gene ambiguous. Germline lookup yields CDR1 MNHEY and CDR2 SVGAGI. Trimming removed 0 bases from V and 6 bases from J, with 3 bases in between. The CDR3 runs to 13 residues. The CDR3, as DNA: TGTGCCAGCAGTTACTCGCCTAATTCACCCCTCCACTTT. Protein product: CASSYSPNSPLHF.

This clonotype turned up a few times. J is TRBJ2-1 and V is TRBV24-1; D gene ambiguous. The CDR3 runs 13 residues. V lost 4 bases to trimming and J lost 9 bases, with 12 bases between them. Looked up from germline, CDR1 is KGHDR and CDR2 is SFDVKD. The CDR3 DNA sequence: TGTGCCACCAGTGACCCCGGACGGCTTGAGCAGTTCTTC. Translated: CATSDPGRLEQFF.

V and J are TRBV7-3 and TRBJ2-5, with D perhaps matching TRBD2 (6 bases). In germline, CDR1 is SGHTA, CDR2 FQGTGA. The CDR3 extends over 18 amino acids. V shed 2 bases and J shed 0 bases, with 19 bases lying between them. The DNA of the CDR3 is TGTGCCAGCAGCTTATTAACCGGCGGGGCTTCCCACCAAGAGACCCAGTACTTC. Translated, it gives CASSLLTGGASHQETQYF.

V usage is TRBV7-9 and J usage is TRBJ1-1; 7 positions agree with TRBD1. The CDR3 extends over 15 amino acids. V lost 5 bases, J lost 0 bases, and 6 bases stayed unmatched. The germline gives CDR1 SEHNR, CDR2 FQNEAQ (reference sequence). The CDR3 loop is CASSPVTGMNTEAFF. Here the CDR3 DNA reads TGTGCCAGCAGCCCGGTGACAGGGATGAACACTGAAGCTTTCTTT.